The 8 T cell receptor beta chains given below trace back to one sample, sequenced in a study of PD-1 blockade in classical Hodgkin lymphoma. Documented time point: cycle 4 day 1 (C4D1), after 5 to 7 weeks of nivolumab. All patients experienced relapse after autologous stem cell transplantation, and brentuximab vedotin exposure was variable. The method was immunoSEQ multiplex PCR; TCRdb's version includes in-frame clones alone and lacks a portion of them. Of just under 65,000 clones in the sample, about 89% were seen once. The material was peripheral blood mononuclear cells (PBMCs), obtained before the fourth cycle of nivolumab. These receptors all stem from a human donor with classical Hodgkin lymphoma.

The chain links TRBV5-8 to TRBJ1-2; weak D call: TRBD1 (5 bases). The CDR3 loop spans 13 amino acids. Trimming left V 2 bases short and J 8 bases short, with 13 bases between. Germline loops: CDR1 SGHTS, CDR2 YDEGEE. The CDR3: CASSLGRDRGYTF. The CDR3 bases are TGTGCCAGCAGCTTAGGCAGGGATCGCGGCTACACCTTC.

The genes are TRBV7-6 and TRBJ2-5, with D possibly being TRBD1 (6 bases). The CDR3 runs 16 residues. CDR1 is SGHVS, CDR2 FNYEAQ, per germline. Trimming removed 5 bases at V and 3 bases at J, with 19 bases between. The CDR3 loop reads CASSTSTGSGEETQYF. CDR3 sequence (DNA): TGTGCCAGCAGCACGTCTACAGGGTCAGGGGAAGAGACCCAGTACTTC.

The rearrangement uses TRBV19 and TRBJ2-2; possibly TRBD1 for D (5 bases). The germline CDR1 and CDR2 sequences are LNHDA and SQIVND (reference sequence). The CDR3 runs 14 residues. Trimming stripped 7 bases from V and 5 bases from J, with 14 bases between. CDR3 coding DNA: TGTGCCAGTACCCAGGGCCCCCTAACCGGGGAGCTGTTTTTT. As protein: CASTQGPLTGELFF.

The V gene is TRBV5-1, the J gene TRBJ2-5, with TRBD2 identical over 10 bases. The ends lost 0 bases at V and 7 bases at J; junction bases unmatched: 6. Germline CDR1 is SGHRS and CDR2 is YFSETQ. The CDR3 length is 15 residues. The CDR3 sequence: CASSLGTSGARTQYF. CDR3 in DNA: TGCGCCAGCAGCTTGGGCACTAGCGGGGCCAGGACCCAGTACTTC.

The chain recombines TRBV19 with TRBJ1-1; the D gene is possibly TRBD1 (6 bases). The germline V gene encodes CDR1 LNHDA and CDR2 SQIVND (reference sequence). Trimming pared 3 bases from V and 1 base from J, leaving 15 bases between. This CDR3 is 16 amino acids long. The CDR3 region has the DNA TGTGCCAGTAGTATGGGTCCGACAGGAGGGAACACTGAAGCTTTCTTT. Encoded protein: CASSMGPTGGNTEAFF.

The chain joins TRBV15 to TRBJ1-5, with D tentatively TRBD1 (5 bases). This CDR3 has 13 amino acids. Germline loops: CDR1 LNHNV, CDR2 YYDKDF (reference sequence). Trimming cost V 0 bases and J 6 bases, with 6 bases left between them. CDR3 amino acids: CATSRDRGQPQHF. The CDR3 DNA is TGTGCCACCAGCAGAGATAGGGGTCAGCCCCAGCATTTT. The variable domain in full, completed from reference TRBV15 and TRBJ1-5, reads DAMVIQNPRYQVTQFGKPVTLSCSQTLNHNVMYWYQQKSSQAPKLLFHYYDKDFNNEADTPDNFQSRRPNTSFCFLDIRSPGLGDTAMYLCATSRDRGQPQHFGDGTRLSIL.

The chain employs TRBV9 and TRBJ2-5; 12 positions match TRBD1. Germline V lookup: CDR1 SGDLS, CDR2 YYNGEE. This CDR3 is 14 amino acids long. J gave up 4 bases and V 6 bases, and 4 bases lay outside the gene matches. The CDR3 loop reads CASKGQGASETQYF. The DNA of the CDR3 is TGTGCCAGCAAGGGACAGGGGGCCTCAGAGACCCAGTACTTC.

The V and J genes are TRBV6-1 and TRBJ1-2, with D possibly being TRBD1 (6 bases). Germline V lookup: CDR1 MNHNS, CDR2 SASEGT. The CDR3 spans 15 residues. V gave up 10 bases and J gave up 0 bases, with 18 bases separating them. This chain's CDR3 is CATITGQITNYGYTF. CDR3 in DNA: TGTGCCACCATAACCGGACAGATCACTAACTATGGCTACACCTTC.